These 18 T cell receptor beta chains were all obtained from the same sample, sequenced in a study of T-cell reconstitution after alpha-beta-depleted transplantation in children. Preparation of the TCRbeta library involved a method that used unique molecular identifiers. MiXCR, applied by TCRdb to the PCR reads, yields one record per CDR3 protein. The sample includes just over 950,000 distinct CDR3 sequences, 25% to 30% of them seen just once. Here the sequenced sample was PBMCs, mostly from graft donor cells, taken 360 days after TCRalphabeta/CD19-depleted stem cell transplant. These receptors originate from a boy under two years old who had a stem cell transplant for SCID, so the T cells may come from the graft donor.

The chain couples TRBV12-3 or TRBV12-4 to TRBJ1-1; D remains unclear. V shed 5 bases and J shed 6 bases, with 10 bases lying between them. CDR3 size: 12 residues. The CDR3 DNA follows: TGTGCCAGCAGTCCGCCTGGGTCTGAAGCTTTCTTT. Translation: CASSPPGSEAFF.

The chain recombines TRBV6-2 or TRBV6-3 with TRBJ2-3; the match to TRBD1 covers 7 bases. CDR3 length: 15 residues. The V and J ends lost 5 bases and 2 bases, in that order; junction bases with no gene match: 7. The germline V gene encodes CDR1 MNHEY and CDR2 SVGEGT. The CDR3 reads CASSPPGQHTDTQYF. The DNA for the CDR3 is TGTGCCAGCAGTCCCCCGGGACAGCACACAGATACGCAGTATTTT.

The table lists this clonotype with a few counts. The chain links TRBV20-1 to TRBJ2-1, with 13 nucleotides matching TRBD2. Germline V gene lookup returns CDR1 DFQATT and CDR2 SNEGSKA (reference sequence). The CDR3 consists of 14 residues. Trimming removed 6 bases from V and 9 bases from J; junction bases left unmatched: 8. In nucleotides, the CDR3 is TGCAGTGCGACCGGGACTAGCGGGGCTGTTGAGCAGTTCTTC. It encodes CSATGTSGAVEQFF.

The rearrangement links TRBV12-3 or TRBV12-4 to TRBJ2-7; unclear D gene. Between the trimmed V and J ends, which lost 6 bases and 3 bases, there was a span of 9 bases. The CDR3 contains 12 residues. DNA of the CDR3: TGTGCCAGCAGCCAAGGATACTACGAGCAGTACTTC. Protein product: CASSQGYYEQYF.

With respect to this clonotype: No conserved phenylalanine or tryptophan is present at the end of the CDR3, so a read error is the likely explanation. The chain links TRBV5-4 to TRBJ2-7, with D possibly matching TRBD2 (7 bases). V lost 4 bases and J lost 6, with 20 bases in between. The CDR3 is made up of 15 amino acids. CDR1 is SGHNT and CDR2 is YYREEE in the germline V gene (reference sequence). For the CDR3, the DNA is TGTGCCAGCAGCCCGACGGGGGGCCCTATTCGCGAGCAGTACTGC. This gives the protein CASSPTGGPIREQYC.

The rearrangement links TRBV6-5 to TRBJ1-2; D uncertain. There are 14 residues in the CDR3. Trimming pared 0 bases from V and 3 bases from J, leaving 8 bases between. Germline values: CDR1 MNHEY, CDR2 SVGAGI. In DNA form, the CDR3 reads TGTGCCAGCAGTTACTCCGGGTTGGACTATGGCTACACCTTC. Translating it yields CASSYSGLDYGYTF.

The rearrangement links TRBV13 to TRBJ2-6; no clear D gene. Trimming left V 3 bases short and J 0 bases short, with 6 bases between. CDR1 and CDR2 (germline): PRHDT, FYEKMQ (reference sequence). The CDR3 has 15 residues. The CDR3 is CASSFYGSGANVLTF. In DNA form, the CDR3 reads TGTGCCAGCAGCTTTTACGGCTCTGGGGCCAACGTCCTGACTTTC.

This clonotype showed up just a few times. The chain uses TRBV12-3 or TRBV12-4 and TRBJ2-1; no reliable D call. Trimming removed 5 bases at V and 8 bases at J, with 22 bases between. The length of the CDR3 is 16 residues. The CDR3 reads CASSGERRSARDEQFF. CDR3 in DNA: TGTGCCAGCAGTGGTGAGAGGAGAAGTGCAAGGGATGAGCAGTTCTTC.

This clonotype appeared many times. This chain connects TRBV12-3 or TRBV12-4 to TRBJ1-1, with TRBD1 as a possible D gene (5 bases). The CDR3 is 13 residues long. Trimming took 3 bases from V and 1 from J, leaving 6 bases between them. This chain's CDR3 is CASSFGANTEAFF. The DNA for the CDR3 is TGTGCCAGCAGTTTCGGGGCGAACACTGAAGCTTTCTTT.

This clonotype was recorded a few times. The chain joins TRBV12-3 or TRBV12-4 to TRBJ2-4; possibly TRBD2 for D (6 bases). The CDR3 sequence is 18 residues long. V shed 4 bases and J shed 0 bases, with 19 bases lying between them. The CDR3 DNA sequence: TGTGCCAGCAGTTCGGGACTTACTCGGTCGGTAGCCAAAAACATTCAGTACTTC. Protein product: CASSSGLTRSVAKNIQYF.

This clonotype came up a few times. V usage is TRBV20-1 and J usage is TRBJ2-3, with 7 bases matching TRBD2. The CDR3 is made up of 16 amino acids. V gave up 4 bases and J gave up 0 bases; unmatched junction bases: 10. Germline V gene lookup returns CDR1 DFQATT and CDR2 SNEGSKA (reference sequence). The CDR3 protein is CSATAQAGVSTDTQYF. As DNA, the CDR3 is TGCAGTGCTACCGCCCAGGCGGGGGTGAGCACAGATACGCAGTATTTT.

The CDR3 DNA is TGTGCCATCAGCGCTCCGATGGCGGAGCTGTTTTTT. It encodes CAISAPMAELFF. V and J are TRBV10-3 and TRBJ2-2; D is unclear. Germline CDR1 ENHRY, CDR2 SYGVKD. CDR3 length equals 12 residues. V was clipped by 6 bases and J by 10 bases, with 12 bases between them.

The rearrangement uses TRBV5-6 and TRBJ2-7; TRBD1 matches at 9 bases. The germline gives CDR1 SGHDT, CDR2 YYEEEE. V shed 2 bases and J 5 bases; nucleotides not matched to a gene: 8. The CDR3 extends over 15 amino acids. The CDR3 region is CASSLPGTGSHEQYF. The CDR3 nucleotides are TGTGCCAGCAGCTTACCCGGGACAGGGTCTCACGAGCAGTACTTC.

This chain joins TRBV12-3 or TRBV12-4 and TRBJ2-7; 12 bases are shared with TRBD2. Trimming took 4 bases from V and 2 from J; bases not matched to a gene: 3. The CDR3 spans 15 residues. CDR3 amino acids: CASSSRLAGAYEQYF. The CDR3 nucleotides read TGTGCCAGCAGTTCAAGACTAGCGGGGGCCTACGAGCAGTACTTC.

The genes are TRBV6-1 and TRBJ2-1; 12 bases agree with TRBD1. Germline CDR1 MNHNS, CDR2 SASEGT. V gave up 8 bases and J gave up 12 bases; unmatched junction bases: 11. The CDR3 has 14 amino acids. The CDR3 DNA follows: TGTGCCAGCTGGGACAGGGGGCCACCAGGTGGGCAGTTCTTC. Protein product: CASWDRGPPGGQFF.

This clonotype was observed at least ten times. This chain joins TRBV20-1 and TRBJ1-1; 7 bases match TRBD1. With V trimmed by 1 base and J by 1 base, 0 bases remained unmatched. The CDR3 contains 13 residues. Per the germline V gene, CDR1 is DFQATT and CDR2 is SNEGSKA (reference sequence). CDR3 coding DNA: TGCAGTGCTAGAGGGACAGGGAACACTGAAGCTTTCTTT. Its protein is CSARGTGNTEAFF.

Here the CDR3 reads CASSWAGETQYF. The DNA for the CDR3 is TGTGCCAGCAGCTGGGCAGGAGAGACCCAGTACTTC. The chain carries TRBV7-2 and TRBJ2-5; D remains unclear. CDR3 length equals 12 residues. CDR1 SGHTA and CDR2 FQGNSA come from the germline V gene. The V gene lost 4 bases and the J gene lost 4 bases, with 7 bases spanning the gap.

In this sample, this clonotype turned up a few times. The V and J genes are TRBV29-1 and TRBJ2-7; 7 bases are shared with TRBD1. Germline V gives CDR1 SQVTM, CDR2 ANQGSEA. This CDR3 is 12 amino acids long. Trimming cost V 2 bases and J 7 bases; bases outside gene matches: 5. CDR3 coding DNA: TGCAGCGTTGAAACGGCAGGGGGTGAGCAGTACTTC. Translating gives CSVETAGGEQYF.